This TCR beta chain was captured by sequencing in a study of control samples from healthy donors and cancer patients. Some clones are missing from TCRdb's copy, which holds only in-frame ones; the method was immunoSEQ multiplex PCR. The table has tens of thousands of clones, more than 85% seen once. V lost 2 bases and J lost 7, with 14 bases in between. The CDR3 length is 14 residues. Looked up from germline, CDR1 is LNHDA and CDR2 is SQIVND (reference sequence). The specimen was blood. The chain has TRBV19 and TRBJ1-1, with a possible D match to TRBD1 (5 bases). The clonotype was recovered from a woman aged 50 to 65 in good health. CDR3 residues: CASSIRGRTSEAFF. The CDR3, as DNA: TGTGCCAGTAGTATAAGGGGCAGAACTAGTGAAGCTTTCTTT.